The subject of this entry is one T cell receptor (beta chain). This CDR3 comprises 16 residues. The V end was cut by 0 bases, the J end by 0 bases, with 11 bases between. Germline assignment: CDR1 SGHTA and CDR2 FQGNSA. It was with a sample-barcoded 5' primer and a J-beta primer mix that a second PCR of roughly 7 to 12 cycles was run. A template-switch adaptor that had 12 random nucleotides put a tag on each cDNA molecule. The yield of each sample was at least 3 million CDR3-containing paired-end reads. From the 5' RACE reads, TCRdb called clonotypes with MiXCR, one entry per CDR3 protein. The table records about 570,000 distinct CDR3 sequences, 25% to 30% of them present only once. Whenever a sample was processed, at least 6 million PBMCs were isolated. This record comes from a study of blood T cells in healthy people across ages.

The sequenced sample consisted of blood. The origin of this receptor is a woman in her 70s in good health. The rearrangement links TRBV7-2 to TRBJ1-1, with D maybe TRBD1 (6 bases). CDR3 protein: CASSLARTALNTEAFF. CDR3 coding DNA: TGTGCCAGCAGCTTAGCACGGACAGCCTTGAACACTGAAGCTTTCTTT.